Below, 29 T cell receptor beta chains from the same sample are listed, as sequenced in a study of cytomegalovirus exposure and HLA in healthy donors. 60 Vbeta and 13 Jbeta primers were used in PCR. Sequencing used immunoSEQ multiplex PCR; TCRdb keeps in-frame clones, though not all of them. Among over 30,000 clones listed, more than 80% were seen once. Sequencing was performed on PBMCs. These receptors were taken from a male donor in good health and CMV-seronegative.

J is TRBJ2-1 and V is TRBV5-6; D is uncertain. From germline, CDR1 is SGHDT and CDR2 YYEEEE. The CDR3 consists of 15 residues. The V end was cut by 4 bases, the J end by 0 bases, with 11 bases between. The CDR3 bases are TGTGCCAGCAGCACAACCCCAGACTCCTACAATGAGCAGTTCTTC. Protein sequence: CASSTTPDSYNEQFF. The whole variable domain, remainder taken from reference TRBV5-6 and TRBJ2-1, is DAGVTQSPTHLIKTRGQQVTLRCSPKSGHDTVSWYQQALGQGPQFIFQYYEEEERQRGNFPDRFSGHQFPNYSSELNVNALLLGDSALYLCASSTTPDSYNEQFFGPGTRLTVL.

The gene calls are TRBV7-3 and TRBJ1-6, with unresolved D. CDR3 length: 14 residues. V lost 8 bases and J lost 1, with 9 bases in between. CDR1 and CDR2 (germline): SGHTA, FQGTGA. The CDR3 bases are TGTGCCAGCTCTCGGGATTCCTATAATTCACCCCTCCACTTT. The encoded protein is CASSRDSYNSPLHF.

This sequence joins TRBV27 and TRBJ2-3, with TRBD2 matching 11 bases. The V segment lost 5 bases and the J segment 0 bases; nucleotides outside the gene matches: 7. The CDR3 consists of 17 residues. CDR1 MNHEY and CDR2 SMNVEV come from the germline V gene (reference sequence). The DNA for the CDR3 is TGTGCCAGCAGTCCCTGGACTAGCGGGCCTAGCACAGATACGCAGTATTTT. Translated: CASSPWTSGPSTDTQYF.

The chain uses TRBV28 and TRBJ2-5, with 9 positions matching TRBD1. Trimming removed 6 bases from V and 5 bases from J; junction bases left unmatched: 10. The CDR3 extends over 15 amino acids. Looked up from germline, CDR1 is MDHEN and CDR2 is SYDVKM. CDR3 sequence reads: CASSLQGQGRETQYF. For the CDR3, the DNA is TGTGCCAGCAGCCTCCAGGGACAGGGCAGGGAGACCCAGTACTTC.

The rearrangement links TRBV5-4 to TRBJ1-2, with D tentatively TRBD1 (6 bases). CDR1 is SGHNT and CDR2 is YYREEE in the germline V gene (reference sequence). The CDR3 consists of 16 residues. Trimming removed 1 base from V and 6 bases from J, with 19 bases in between. The CDR3 DNA is TGTGCCAGCAGCTTGAGGGGTAGGGGCTCAGGGGATGGCTACACCTTC. Protein: CASSLRGRGSGDGYTF.

The sample holds a few counts of this clone. The chain employs TRBV6-5 and TRBJ1-5; TRBD1 aligns across 7 bases. Germline CDR1 and CDR2: MNHEY and SVGAGI. The CDR3 is made up of 12 amino acids. V gave up 10 bases and J gave up 3 bases; unmatched junction bases: 3. The CDR3 sequence: CATGTVNQPQHF. DNA for the CDR3: TGTGCCACCGGGACAGTCAATCAGCCCCAGCATTTT.

V gene TRBV7-9 combines with J gene TRBJ1-3, with TRBD1 matching 8 bases. The CDR3 extends over 16 amino acids. The trim removed 3 bases at V and 7 bases at J, leaving 11 bases unmatched. CDR1 SEHNR and CDR2 FQNEAQ come from the germline V gene (reference sequence). The CDR3 here is CASSFSGGISRNTIYF. The CDR3 nucleotides are TGTGCCAGCAGCTTTTCAGGGGGCATCTCTCGGAACACCATATATTTT.

The chain combines TRBV6-5 with TRBJ2-1, with 7 bases matching TRBD2. The CDR3 length is 14 residues. Germline V lookup: CDR1 MNHEY, CDR2 SVGAGI. V lost 6 bases to trimming and J lost 2 bases; unmatched junction nucleotides: 4. The chain's CDR3 is CASRPGLAYNEQFF. As DNA, the CDR3 is TGTGCCAGCAGACCCGGACTAGCCTACAATGAGCAGTTCTTC.

The count of this clone is one. The CDR3 bases are TGTGCCAGCAGTTCGTGGACAGGGGTGGGGACTGAAGCTTTCTTT. Encoded protein: CASSSWTGVGTEAFF. V and J are TRBV28 and TRBJ1-1; TRBD1 matches at 9 bases. Trimming removed 4 bases from V and 5 bases from J; junction bases left unmatched: 8. Germline V lookup: CDR1 MDHEN, CDR2 SYDVKM. This CDR3 has 15 residues.

This clone was seen more than once but under ten times. The chain employs TRBV5-6 and TRBJ1-1, with D unclear. Trimming left V 4 bases short and J 4 bases short, with 11 bases between. The CDR3 is 13 residues long. Per germline, CDR1 SGHDT and CDR2 YYEEEE. This CDR3 reads CASSVSSFTEAFF. The CDR3 DNA follows: TGTGCCAGCAGCGTCTCCTCGTTCACTGAAGCTTTCTTT. The variable domain in full, completed from reference TRBV5-6 and TRBJ1-1, reads DAGVTQSPTHLIKTRGQQVTLRCSPKSGHDTVSWYQQALGQGPQFIFQYYEEEERQRGNFPDRFSGHQFPNYSSELNVNALLLGDSALYLCASSVSSFTEAFFGQGTRLTVV.

The V and J genes are TRBV19 and TRBJ2-7; D is possibly TRBD2 (6 bases). CDR1 is LNHDA, CDR2 SQIVND, per germline (reference sequence). The CDR3 extends over 13 amino acids. V lost 5 bases, J lost 4 bases, and 12 bases lay in between. CDR3 loop: CASSATRGYEQYF. DNA of the CDR3: TGTGCCAGTAGTGCAACGCGGGGTTACGAGCAGTACTTC.

V is TRBV6-6 and J is TRBJ1-4, with D possibly matching TRBD1 (6 bases). CDR1 is MNHNY and CDR2 is SVGAGI in the germline V gene (reference sequence). The CDR3 is 15 residues long. Deletions cut 0 bases from V and 8 bases from J, with 13 bases between. CDR3 sequence: CASSYSDSRPEKLFF. The CDR3 DNA sequence: TGTGCCAGCAGTTACTCGGACAGCCGTCCGGAAAAACTGTTTTTT.

V and J are TRBV7-2 and TRBJ1-1; no reliable D call. Germline-derived CDR1 and CDR2 are SGHTA and FQGNSA. The V end lost 1 base, the J end lost 1 base, and 10 bases lay between the germline ends. This CDR3 is built from 15 residues. CDR3: CASSLVGSTNTEAFF. CDR3 sequence (DNA): TGTGCCAGCAGCTTAGTGGGCAGTACGAACACTGAAGCTTTCTTT.

This rearrangement joins TRBV28 to TRBJ1-2, with a tentative D call TRBD1 (6 bases). CDR1 and CDR2 from the germline V gene are MDHEN and SYDVKM. The CDR3 loop spans 12 amino acids. Trimming took off 6 bases at V and 8 bases at J, with 13 bases between the two ends. The CDR3 DNA follows: TGTGCCAGCAGCTCAGGGGTGTGGGGCTACACCTTC. It is translated as CASSSGVWGYTF.

This clone is a singleton in its sample. The chain has TRBV6-1 and TRBJ1-2, with 10 bases that match TRBD1. Losses at the gene ends were 6 bases for V and 3 bases for J; bases not matched to a gene: 4. The germline V gene encodes CDR1 MNHNS and CDR2 SASEGT. This CDR3 is 14 amino acids long. CDR3 protein: CASSLGQGDYGYTF. The DNA of the CDR3 is TGTGCCAGCAGCCTTGGACAGGGGGACTATGGCTACACCTTC.

The chain joins TRBV5-1 to TRBJ2-5, with no clear D. The CDR3 is 14 amino acids. Germline V lookup: CDR1 SGHRS, CDR2 YFSETQ. Trimming removed 0 bases from V and 0 bases from J, with 6 bases in between. In DNA, the CDR3 is TGCGCCAGCAGCTTGGGGCCGAACCAAGAGACCCAGTACTTC. Translating it yields CASSLGPNQETQYF.

The chain has TRBV18 and TRBJ2-1; 8 nucleotides align to TRBD2. Germline CDR1 KGHSH, CDR2 LQKENI. This CDR3 spans 14 amino acids. V lost 6 bases and J lost 4; bases outside the gene matches: 5. The chain's CDR3 is CASSAEREYNEQFF. CDR3 DNA sequence: TGTGCCAGCTCCGCCGAGCGGGAGTACAATGAGCAGTTCTTC.

V gene TRBV2 combines with J gene TRBJ1-4; 9 nucleotides match TRBD1. The CDR3 totals 14 residues. The germline gives CDR1 SNHLY, CDR2 FYNNEI. With V trimmed by 4 bases and J by 8 bases, 5 bases remained unmatched. CDR3 region: CASSAGTGMEKLFF. CDR3 bases: TGTGCCAGCAGTGCCGGGACAGGGATGGAAAAACTGTTTTTT.

Comment on this clone: Mismatch with germline at one junction end may stem from a read error. The chain employs TRBV7-7 and TRBJ2-1, with TRBD2 identical over 12 bases. The CDR3 is 15 amino acids. CDR1 and CDR2 from the germline V gene are SSHAT and FNYEAQ (reference sequence). CDR3 DNA: TGTGCTAGCAGCTTCCGACTAGCGGGGGACAATGAGCAGTTCTTC. It encodes CASSFRLAGDNEQFF.

The V and J genes are TRBV29-1 and TRBJ2-3; 11 bases map to TRBD2. This CDR3 contains 15 residues. Germline CDR1 is SQVTM and CDR2 is ANQGSEA. Unmatched junction bases numbered 10, after V lost 7 bases and J lost 4 bases. The CDR3 reads CSAEELAGVSDTQYF. DNA of the CDR3: TGCAGCGCCGAGGAACTAGCGGGAGTATCAGATACGCAGTATTTT.

The V and J genes are TRBV7-8 and TRBJ1-1; tentative D call: TRBD1 (5 bases). The CDR3 contains 12 residues. The ends were cut back, 5 bases at V and 6 bases at J, with 10 bases in the middle. The germline CDR1 and CDR2 sequences are SGHVS and FQNEAQ. The CDR3 region has the DNA TGTGCCAGCAGCCCCTGGGGGGCTGAAGCTTTCTTT. Amino acids: CASSPWGAEAFF.

V and J are TRBV7-9 and TRBJ2-1, with D tentatively TRBD2 (5 bases). The germline CDR1 and CDR2 sequences are SEHNR and FQNEAQ (reference sequence). The CDR3 has 15 amino acids. V was cut by 5 bases and J by 3 bases, with 14 bases left in between. The CDR3 DNA reads TGTGCCAGCAGCGGAGGAGCCGGGTACTACAATGAGCAGTTCTTC. This sequence encodes CASSGGAGYYNEQFF.

J is TRBJ1-5 and V is TRBV30, with 7 bases lining up with TRBD1. The CDR3 is made up of 15 amino acids. Looked up from germline, CDR1 is GTSNPN and CDR2 is SVGIG (reference sequence). V shed 2 bases, J shed 6 bases, and the junction held 10 bases outside the gene matches. The CDR3 loop is CAWSSGTEPTQPQHF. The CDR3 bases are TGTGCCTGGAGTTCCGGGACAGAGCCGACTCAGCCCCAGCATTTT.

The chain links TRBV6-5 to TRBJ1-6; 7 nucleotides match TRBD1. Germline CDR1 reads MNHEY; CDR2 reads SVGAGI. The CDR3 contains 15 residues. The CDR3 DNA follows: TGTGCTACTAGGGGGGACAGAGCTTATAATTCACCCCTCCACTTT. It encodes CATRGDRAYNSPLHF.

The J gene is TRBJ2-7, the V gene TRBV4-2; the D gene is possibly TRBD1 (5 bases). From germline, CDR1 is LGHNA and CDR2 YNFKEQ. The CDR3 is made up of 17 amino acids. V lost 0 bases to trimming and J lost 0 bases, with 15 bases between them. The DNA of the CDR3 is TGTGCCAGCAGCCAAGATCTGGGGCAGGCGAGCTCCTACGAGCAGTACTTC. It yields the protein CASSQDLGQASSYEQYF.

The chain couples TRBV6-5 to TRBJ2-2; 11 nucleotides line up with TRBD2. V lost 2 bases and J lost 4; bases outside the gene matches: 3. The CDR3 contains 16 residues. Germline CDR1 is MNHEY and CDR2 is SVGAGI. CDR3 coding DNA: TGTGCCAGCAGTTACGGGACTAGCGGTAGCACCGGGGAGCTGTTTTTT. Translating gives CASSYGTSGSTGELFF.

The chain recombines TRBV29-1 with TRBJ2-7; 7 nucleotides agree with TRBD1. Germline V gene lookup returns CDR1 SQVTM and CDR2 ANQGSEA. The CDR3 is 15 residues long. V dropped 4 bases and J dropped 3; count of bases not matched to a gene: 12. Written as DNA, the CDR3 is TGCAGCGTTGGAGTGAGCGACAGGGCCCTCTACGAGCAGTACTTC. Residues: CSVGVSDRALYEQYF.

V usage is TRBV7-9 and J usage is TRBJ2-3, with D tentatively TRBD2 (6 bases). The CDR3 is made up of 16 amino acids. Trimming took off 5 bases at V and 1 base at J, with 16 bases between the two ends. The germline gives CDR1 SEHNR, CDR2 FQNEAQ (reference sequence). The CDR3 is CASSPAGPTRTDTQYF. CDR3 bases: TGTGCCAGCAGCCCAGCGGGCCCAACACGCACAGATACGCAGTATTTT.

V gene TRBV11-2 combines with J gene TRBJ2-7; 12 nucleotides align to TRBD1. J was trimmed by 1 base and V by 5 bases; bases with no gene match: 3. From germline, CDR1 is SGHAT and CDR2 FQNNGV. This CDR3 spans 15 amino acids. CDR3 sequence reads: CASSPGQGASYEQYF. DNA for the CDR3: TGTGCCAGCAGCCCGGGACAGGGGGCTTCCTACGAGCAGTACTTC.